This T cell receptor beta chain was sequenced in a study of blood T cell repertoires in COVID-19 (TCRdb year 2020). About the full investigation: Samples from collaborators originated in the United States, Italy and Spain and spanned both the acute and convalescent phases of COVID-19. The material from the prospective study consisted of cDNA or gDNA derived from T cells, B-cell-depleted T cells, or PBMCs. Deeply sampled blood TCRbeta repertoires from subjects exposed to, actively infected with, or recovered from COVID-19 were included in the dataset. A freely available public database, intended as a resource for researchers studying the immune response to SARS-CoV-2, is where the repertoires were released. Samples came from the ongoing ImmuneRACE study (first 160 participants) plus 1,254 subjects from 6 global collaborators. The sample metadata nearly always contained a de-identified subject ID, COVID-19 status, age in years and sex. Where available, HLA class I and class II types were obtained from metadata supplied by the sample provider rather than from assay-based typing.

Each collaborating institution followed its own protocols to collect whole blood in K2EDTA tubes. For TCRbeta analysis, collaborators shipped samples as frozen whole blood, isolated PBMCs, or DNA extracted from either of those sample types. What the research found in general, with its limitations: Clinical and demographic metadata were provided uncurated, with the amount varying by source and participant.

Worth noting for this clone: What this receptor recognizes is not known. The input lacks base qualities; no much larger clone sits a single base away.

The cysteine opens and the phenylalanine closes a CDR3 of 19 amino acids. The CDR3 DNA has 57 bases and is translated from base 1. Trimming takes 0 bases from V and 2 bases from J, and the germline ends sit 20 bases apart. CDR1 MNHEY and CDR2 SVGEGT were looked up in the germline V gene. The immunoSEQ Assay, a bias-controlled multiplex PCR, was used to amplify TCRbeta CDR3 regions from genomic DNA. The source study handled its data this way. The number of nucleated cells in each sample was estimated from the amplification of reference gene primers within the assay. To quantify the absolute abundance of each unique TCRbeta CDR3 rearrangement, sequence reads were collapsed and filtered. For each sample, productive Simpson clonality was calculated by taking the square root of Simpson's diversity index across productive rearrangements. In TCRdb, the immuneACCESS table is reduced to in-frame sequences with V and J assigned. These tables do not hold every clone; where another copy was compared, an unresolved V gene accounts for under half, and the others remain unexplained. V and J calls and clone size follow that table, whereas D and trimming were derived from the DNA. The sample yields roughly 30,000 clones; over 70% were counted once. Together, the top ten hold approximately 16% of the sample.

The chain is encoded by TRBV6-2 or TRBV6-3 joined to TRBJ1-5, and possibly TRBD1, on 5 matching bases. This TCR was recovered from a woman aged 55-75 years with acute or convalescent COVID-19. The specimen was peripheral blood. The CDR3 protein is CASSYSSEGAGARNQPQHF. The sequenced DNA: TGTGCCAGCAGTTACTCGAGCGAAGGGGCAGGAGCCCGCAATCAGCCCCAGCATTTT.